This paragraph reports one T cell receptor (beta chain). Its antigen is not known. This specimen comes from a study of T cell responses to AZD1222 COVID-19 vaccine. Some clones are missing from TCRdb's copy, which holds only in-frame ones; the method was immunoSEQ multiplex PCR. Here the sample spans some 110,000 clones, roughly 87% being singletons. V lost 3 bases, J lost 0 bases, and 11 bases lay in between. The CDR3 totals 16 residues. CDR1 and CDR2 (germline): KGHSH, LQKENI. Points from the study as a whole: At baseline, just six or seven AZD1222 recipients tested seropositive. White British people made up most donors, females outnumbered males, and clonal diversity was possibly underestimated.

The chain links TRBV18 to TRBJ1-4, with D tentatively TRBD1 (5 bases). The sample was peripheral blood, taken 28 days after the second AZD1222 dose. The clonotype originates from an adult who received the AZD1222 COVID-19 vaccine. CDR3 nucleotide sequence: TGTGCCAGCTCACCCAGACAGCTTGCAACTAATGAAAAACTGTTTTTT. Its protein is CASSPRQLATNEKLFF.